There are a few counts of the clone carrying this T cell receptor (beta chain). Its matching antigen is unknown. The data stem from a study of blood T cells in healthy people across ages. The CDR3 length is 16 residues. Per germline, CDR1 SGHRS and CDR2 YFSETQ. V was cut by 4 bases and J by 4 bases, with 17 bases left in between. At least 6 micrograms of total RNA were extracted per sample. Study-wide results and caveats: A strong correlation was found between TCR beta diversity and the percentage of naive T cells. Older age coincided with a roughly linear decline in TCR beta diversity per million T cells.

A second PCR, run for 7 to 11 cycles, used a sample-barcoded 5' primer plus a J-beta primer mix. Each of the samples gave a minimum of 3 million paired-end reads that contained CDR3. TCRdb re-analysed the 5' RACE reads in MiXCR, keeping a single row per CDR3 protein. The sample records 1 million to 1.2 million distinct CDR3 sequences, around two fifths being singletons. The sample consisted of blood. The receptor comes from a man between 18 and 35 years old in good health. The rearrangement joins TRBV5-1 to TRBJ1-4, with D perhaps matching TRBD1 (5 bases). The CDR3 loop reads CASSAGDGHRNEKLFF. The CDR3 DNA reads TGCGCCAGCAGCGCCGGGGACGGTCATCGTAATGAAAAACTGTTTTTT.